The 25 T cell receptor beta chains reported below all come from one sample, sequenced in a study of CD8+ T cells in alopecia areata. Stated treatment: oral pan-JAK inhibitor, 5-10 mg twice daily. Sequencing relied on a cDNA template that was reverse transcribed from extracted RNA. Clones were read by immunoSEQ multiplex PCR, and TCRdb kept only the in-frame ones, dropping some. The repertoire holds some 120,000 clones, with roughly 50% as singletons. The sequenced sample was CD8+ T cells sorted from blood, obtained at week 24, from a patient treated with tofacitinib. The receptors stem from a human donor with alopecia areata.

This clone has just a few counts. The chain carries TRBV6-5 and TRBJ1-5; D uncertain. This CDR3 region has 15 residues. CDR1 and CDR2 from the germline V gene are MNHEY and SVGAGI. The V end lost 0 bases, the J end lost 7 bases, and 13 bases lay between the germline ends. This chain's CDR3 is CASSYSPAGGQPQHF. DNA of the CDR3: TGTGCCAGCAGTTACTCCCCGGCAGGCGGGCAGCCCCAGCATTTT.

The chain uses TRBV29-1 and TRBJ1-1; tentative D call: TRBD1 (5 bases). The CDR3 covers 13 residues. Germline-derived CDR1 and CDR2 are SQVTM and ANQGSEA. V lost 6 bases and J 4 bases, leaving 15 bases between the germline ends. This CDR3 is CSVGESRVTEAFF. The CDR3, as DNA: TGCAGCGTAGGGGAAAGCAGGGTCACTGAAGCTTTCTTT.

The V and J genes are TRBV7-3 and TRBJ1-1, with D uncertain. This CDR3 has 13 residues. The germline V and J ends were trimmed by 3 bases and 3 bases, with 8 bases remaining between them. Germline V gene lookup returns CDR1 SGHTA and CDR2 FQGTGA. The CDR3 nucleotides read TGTGCCAGCAGCTTGGGCAGTCACACTGAAGCTTTCTTT. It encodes CASSLGSHTEAFF. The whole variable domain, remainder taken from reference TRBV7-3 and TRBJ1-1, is GAGVSQTPSNKVTEKGKYVELRCDPISGHTALYWYRQSLGQGPEFLIYFQGTGAADDSGLPNDRFFAVRPEGSVSTLKIQRTERGDSAVYLCASSLGSHTEAFFGQGTRLTVV.

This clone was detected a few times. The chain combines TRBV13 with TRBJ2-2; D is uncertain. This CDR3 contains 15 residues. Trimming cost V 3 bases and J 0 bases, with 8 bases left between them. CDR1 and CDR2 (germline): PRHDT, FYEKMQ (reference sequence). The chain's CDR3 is CASSFWRTNTGELFF. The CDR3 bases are TGTGCCAGCAGCTTCTGGCGGACGAACACCGGGGAGCTGTTTTTT. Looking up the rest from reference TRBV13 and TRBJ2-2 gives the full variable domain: AAGVIQSPRHLIKEKRETATLKCYPIPRHDTVYWYQQGPGQDPQFLISFYEKMQSDKGSIPDRFSAQQFSDYHSELNMSSLELGDSALYFCASSFWRTNTGELFFGEGSRLTVL.

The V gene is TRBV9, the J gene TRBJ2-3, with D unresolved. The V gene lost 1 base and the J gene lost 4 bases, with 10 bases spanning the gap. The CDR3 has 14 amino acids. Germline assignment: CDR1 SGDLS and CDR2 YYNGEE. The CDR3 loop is CASSVFRAADTQYF. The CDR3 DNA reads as TGTGCCAGCAGCGTATTTAGGGCGGCAGATACGCAGTATTTT.

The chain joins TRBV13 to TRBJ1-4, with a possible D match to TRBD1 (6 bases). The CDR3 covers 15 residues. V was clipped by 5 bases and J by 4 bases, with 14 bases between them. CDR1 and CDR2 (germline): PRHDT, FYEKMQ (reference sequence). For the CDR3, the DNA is TGTGCCAGCAGCACCCGGACAGCGGATAATGAAAAACTGTTTTTT. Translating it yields CASSTRTADNEKLFF.

The CDR3 spells CASSLVTASDEQYF. The CDR3 DNA is TGTGCCAGCAGCTTGGTCACAGCTTCGGACGAGCAGTACTTC. The rearrangement joins TRBV5-6 to TRBJ2-7, with no clear D. Trimming took 0 bases from V and 5 from J, leaving 12 bases between them. CDR3 length equals 14 residues. CDR1 is SGHDT and CDR2 is YYEEEE in the germline V gene.

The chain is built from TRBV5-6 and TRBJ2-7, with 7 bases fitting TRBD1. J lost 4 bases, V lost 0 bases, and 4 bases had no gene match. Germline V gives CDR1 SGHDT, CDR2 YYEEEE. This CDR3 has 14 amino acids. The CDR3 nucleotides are TGTGCCAGCAGCTTGGGTAGGGGGCGGTACGAGCAGTACTTC. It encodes CASSLGRGRYEQYF.

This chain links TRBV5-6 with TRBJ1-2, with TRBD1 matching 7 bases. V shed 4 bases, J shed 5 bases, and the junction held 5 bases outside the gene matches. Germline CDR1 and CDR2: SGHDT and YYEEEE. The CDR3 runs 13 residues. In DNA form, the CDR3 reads TGTGCCAGCAGCGTACAGGGGACGTATGGCTACACCTTC. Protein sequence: CASSVQGTYGYTF.

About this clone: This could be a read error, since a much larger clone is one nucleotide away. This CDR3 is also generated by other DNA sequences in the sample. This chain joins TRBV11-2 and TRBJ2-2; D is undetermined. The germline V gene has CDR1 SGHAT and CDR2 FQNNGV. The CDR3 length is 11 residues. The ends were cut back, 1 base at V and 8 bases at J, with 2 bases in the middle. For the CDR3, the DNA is TGTGCCAGCAGCTTAGCTGGGGAGCTGTTTTTT. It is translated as CASSLAGELFF.

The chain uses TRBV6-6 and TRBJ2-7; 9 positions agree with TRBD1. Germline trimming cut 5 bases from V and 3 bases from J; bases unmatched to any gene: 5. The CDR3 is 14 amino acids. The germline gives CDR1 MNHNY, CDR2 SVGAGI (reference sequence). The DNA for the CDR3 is TGTGCCAGCAGTGCCGGGACAGGGATCTACGAGCAGTACTTC. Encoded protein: CASSAGTGIYEQYF.

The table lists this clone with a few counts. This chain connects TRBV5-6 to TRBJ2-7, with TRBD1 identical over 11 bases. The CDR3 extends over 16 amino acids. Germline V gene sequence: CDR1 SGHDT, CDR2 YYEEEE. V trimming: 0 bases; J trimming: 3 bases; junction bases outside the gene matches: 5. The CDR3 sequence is CASSLGTGGSGYEQYF. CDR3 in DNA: TGTGCCAGCAGCTTGGGGACAGGGGGCTCTGGCTACGAGCAGTACTTC.

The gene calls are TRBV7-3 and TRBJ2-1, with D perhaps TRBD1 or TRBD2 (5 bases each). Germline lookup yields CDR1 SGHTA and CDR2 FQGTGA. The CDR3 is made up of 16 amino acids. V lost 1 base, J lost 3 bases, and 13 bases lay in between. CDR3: CASSLKQQEDYNEQFF. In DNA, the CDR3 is TGTGCCAGCAGCTTAAAGCAACAGGAGGACTACAATGAGCAGTTCTTC.

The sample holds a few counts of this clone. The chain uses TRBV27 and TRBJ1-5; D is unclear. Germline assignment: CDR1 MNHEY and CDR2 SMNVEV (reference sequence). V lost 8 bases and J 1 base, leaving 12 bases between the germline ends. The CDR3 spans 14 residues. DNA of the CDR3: TGTGCCAGCGGCGAACGGTTGAGCAATCAGCCCCAGCATTTT. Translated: CASGERLSNQPQHF.

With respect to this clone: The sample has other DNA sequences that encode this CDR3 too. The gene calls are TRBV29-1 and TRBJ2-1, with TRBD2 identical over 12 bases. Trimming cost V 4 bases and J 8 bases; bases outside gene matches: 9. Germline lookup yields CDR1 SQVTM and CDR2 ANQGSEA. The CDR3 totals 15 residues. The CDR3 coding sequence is TGCAGCGTTGGACTAGCGGGGGCCGGGGACGATGAGCAGTTCTTC. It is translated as CSVGLAGAGDDEQFF.

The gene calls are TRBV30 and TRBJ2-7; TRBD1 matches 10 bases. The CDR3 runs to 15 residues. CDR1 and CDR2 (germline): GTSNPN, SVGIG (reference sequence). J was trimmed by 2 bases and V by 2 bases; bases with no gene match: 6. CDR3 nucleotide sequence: TGTGCCTGGAGTACACCGGGACAGGGGCCCTACGAGCAGTACTTC. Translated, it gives CAWSTPGQGPYEQYF.

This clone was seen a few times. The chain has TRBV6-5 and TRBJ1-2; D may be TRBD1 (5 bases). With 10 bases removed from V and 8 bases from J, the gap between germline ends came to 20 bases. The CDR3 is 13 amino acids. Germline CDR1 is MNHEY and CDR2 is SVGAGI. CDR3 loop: CATHPSGTGGYTF. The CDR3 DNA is TGTGCCACACACCCCTCCGGGACGGGGGGCTACACCTTC.

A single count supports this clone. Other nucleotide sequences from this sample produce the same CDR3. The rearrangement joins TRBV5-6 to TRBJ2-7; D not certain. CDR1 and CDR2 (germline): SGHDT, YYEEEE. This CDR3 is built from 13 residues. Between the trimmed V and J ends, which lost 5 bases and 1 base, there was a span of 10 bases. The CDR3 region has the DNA TGTGCCAGCAGTGCCGGGTCTTCCTACGAGCAGTACTTC. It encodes CASSAGSSYEQYF.

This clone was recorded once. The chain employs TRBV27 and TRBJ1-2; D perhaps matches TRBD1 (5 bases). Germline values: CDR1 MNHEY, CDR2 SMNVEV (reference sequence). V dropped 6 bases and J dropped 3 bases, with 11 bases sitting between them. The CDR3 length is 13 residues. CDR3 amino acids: CASSPTADYGYTF. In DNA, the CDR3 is TGTGCCAGCAGCCCGACAGCAGACTATGGCTACACCTTC.

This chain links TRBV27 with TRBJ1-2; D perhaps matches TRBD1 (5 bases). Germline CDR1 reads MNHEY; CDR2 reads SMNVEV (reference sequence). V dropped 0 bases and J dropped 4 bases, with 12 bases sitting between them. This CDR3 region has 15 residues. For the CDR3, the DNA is TGTGCCAGCAGTTTATCGGCCAGGGCAGGCTATGGCTACACCTTC. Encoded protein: CASSLSARAGYGYTF.

Here the CDR3 DNA reads TGTGCCAGCAGTTCCGGGACAGGCCGGAGCACAGATACGCAGTATTTT. As protein: CASSSGTGRSTDTQYF. This sequence joins TRBV6-6 and TRBJ2-3; the match to TRBD1 covers 8 bases. CDR3 size: 16 residues. CDR1 and CDR2 from the germline V gene are MNHNY and SVGAGI (reference sequence). J lost 0 bases, V lost 4 bases, and 6 bases had no gene match.

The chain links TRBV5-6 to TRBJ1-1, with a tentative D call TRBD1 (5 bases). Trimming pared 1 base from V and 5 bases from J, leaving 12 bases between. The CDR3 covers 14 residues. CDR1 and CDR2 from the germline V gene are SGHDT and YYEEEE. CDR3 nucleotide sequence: TGTGCCAGCAGCTTGCCGGGGCGAAAAACTGAAGCTTTCTTT. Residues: CASSLPGRKTEAFF.

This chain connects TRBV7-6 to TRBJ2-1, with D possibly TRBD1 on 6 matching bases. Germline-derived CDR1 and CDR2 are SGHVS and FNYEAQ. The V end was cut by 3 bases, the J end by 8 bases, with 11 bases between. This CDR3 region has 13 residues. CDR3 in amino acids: CASSFTGSHEQFF. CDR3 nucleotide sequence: TGTGCCAGCAGCTTTACAGGGTCCCATGAGCAGTTCTTC.

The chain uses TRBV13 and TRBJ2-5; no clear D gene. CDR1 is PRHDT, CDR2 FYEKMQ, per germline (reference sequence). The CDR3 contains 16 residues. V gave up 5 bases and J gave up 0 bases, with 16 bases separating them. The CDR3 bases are TGTGCCAGCAGCCCAGGTGGCGGATCGTACCAAGAGACCCAGTACTTC. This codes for CASSPGGGSYQETQYF. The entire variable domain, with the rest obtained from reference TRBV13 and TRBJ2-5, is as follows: AAGVIQSPRHLIKEKRETATLKCYPIPRHDTVYWYQQGPGQDPQFLISFYEKMQSDKGSIPDRFSAQQFSDYHSELNMSSLELGDSALYFCASSPGGGSYQETQYFGPGTRLLVL.

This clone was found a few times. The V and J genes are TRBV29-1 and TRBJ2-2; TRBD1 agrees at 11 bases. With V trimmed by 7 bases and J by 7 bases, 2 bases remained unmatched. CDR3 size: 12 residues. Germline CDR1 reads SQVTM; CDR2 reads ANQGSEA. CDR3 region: CSGTGGSGELFF. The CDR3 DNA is TGCAGCGGGACAGGGGGCAGCGGGGAGCTGTTTTTT.